The 28 T cell receptor beta chains below were found in one sample sequenced in a study of T cells in Graves' hyperthyroidism and ophthalmopathy. Amplification targeted TCR beta CDR3 regions from RNA transcripts. RT-PCR in the first round (using the HTBI primer set) targeted the TCR CDR3. TCRdb called the multiplex PCR reads again in MiXCR, with one record for every CDR3 protein. The repertoire holds 300,000 to 500,000 distinct CDR3 sequences, with over 12% as singletons. Sequencing was carried out using blood. Receptor source: a man between 50 and 59 years old with Graves' ophthalmopathy.

This clonotype has at least ten counts. This chain joins TRBV28 and TRBJ1-2, with 12 bases that match TRBD1. Germline-derived CDR1 and CDR2 are MDHEN and SYDVKM. There are 14 residues in the CDR3. The ends lost 6 bases at V and 8 bases at J; junction bases unmatched: 7. The chain's CDR3 is CASSPRDRGHGYTF. In DNA form, the CDR3 reads TGTGCCAGCAGCCCCCGGGACAGGGGGCACGGCTACACCTTC.

This clonotype was observed many times. The V gene is TRBV3-1, the J gene TRBJ2-2; D gene ambiguous. The germline V gene has CDR1 LGHDT and CDR2 YNNKEL (reference sequence). The CDR3 is 11 amino acids. Between the trimmed V and J ends, which lost 6 bases and 9 bases, there was a span of 8 bases. The CDR3 spells CASREDRELFF. The DNA for the CDR3 is TGTGCCAGCAGGGAAGACAGGGAGCTGTTTTTT.

This clonotype was detected ten times or more. V is TRBV6-2 or TRBV6-3 and J is TRBJ2-3, with TRBD2 matching over 7 bases. Germline loops: CDR1 MNHEY, CDR2 SVGEGT. CDR3 length equals 14 residues. The J segment lost 4 bases and the V segment lost 5 bases, leaving 6 bases of the junction unmatched. The CDR3 here is CASSRLAESDTQYF. The CDR3 DNA follows: TGTGCCAGCAGTCGGCTAGCGGAGTCAGATACGCAGTATTTT.

CDR3 amino acids: CASSQDVGFGGADTQYF. In DNA form, the CDR3 reads TGCGCCAGCAGCCAAGATGTCGGTTTCGGAGGTGCAGATACGCAGTATTTT. The chain employs TRBV4-1 and TRBJ2-3, with a possible D match to TRBD2 (5 bases). Germline V gene lookup returns CDR1 MGHRA and CDR2 YSYEKL. Trimming removed 0 bases at V and 4 bases at J, with 17 bases between. There are 17 residues in the CDR3.

This rearrangement joins TRBV18 to TRBJ1-2, with unresolved D. Looked up from germline, CDR1 is KGHSH and CDR2 is LQKENI. CDR3 length: 17 residues. Trimming removed 2 bases at V and 6 bases at J, with 22 bases between. The CDR3 spells CASSPELSVVYSNGYTF. The DNA for the CDR3 is TGTGCCAGCTCACCAGAGCTTTCGGTTGTCTATTCCAATGGCTACACCTTC.

This clonotype came up many times. This rearrangement joins TRBV7-2 to TRBJ2-3, with D maybe TRBD2 (5 bases). The CDR3 contains 13 residues. V was cut by 1 base and J by 7 bases, with 9 bases left in between. CDR1 is SGHTA and CDR2 is FQGNSA in the germline V gene. The CDR3 protein is CASSLDSGNTQYF. DNA of the CDR3: TGTGCCAGCAGCTTAGACAGCGGAAATACGCAGTATTTT.

This clonotype appeared many times. The rearrangement links TRBV30 to TRBJ2-5; maybe TRBD2 (7 bases). The CDR3 has 15 amino acids. V lost 0 bases and J 4 bases, leaving 15 bases between the germline ends. CDR1 is GTSNPN, CDR2 SVGIG, per germline (reference sequence). The CDR3 spells CAWSVRGAGGETQYF. CDR3 coding DNA: TGTGCCTGGAGTGTCCGGGGGGCAGGTGGAGAGACCCAGTACTTC.

A single count supports this clonotype. This chain joins TRBV5-4 and TRBJ2-3, with 11 positions matching TRBD2. CDR1 and CDR2 (germline): SGHNT, YYREEE (reference sequence). This CDR3 region has 16 residues. V lost 0 bases to trimming and J lost 2 bases; unmatched junction nucleotides: 2. The DNA of the CDR3 is TGTGCCAGCAGCTTGGAACTAGCGGGAGCCACAGATACGCAGTATTTT. Its translation is CASSLELAGATDTQYF.

This clonotype was recorded at least ten times. The J gene is TRBJ1-5, the V gene TRBV27; 8 bases line up with TRBD1. The germline gives CDR1 MNHEY, CDR2 SMNVEV (reference sequence). CDR3 length: 13 residues. V lost 8 bases, J lost 0 bases, and 0 bases stayed unmatched. The CDR3 DNA is TGTGCCAGCGGACAGGGTAGCAATCAGCCCCAGCATTTT. Translating gives CASGQGSNQPQHF.

This clonotype was observed at least ten times. The CDR3, as DNA: TGTGCCAGCAGACGCACCCCCCAGCGTGGCTACACCTTC. Translated, it gives CASRRTPQRGYTF. V gene TRBV28 combines with J gene TRBJ1-2; D not resolved. The germline CDR1 and CDR2 sequences are MDHEN and SYDVKM. This CDR3 spans 13 amino acids. Trimming took off 6 bases at V and 7 bases at J, with 15 bases between the two ends.

The gene calls are TRBV7-6 and TRBJ2-7, with D tentatively TRBD1 (6 bases). The CDR3 is made up of 15 amino acids. From germline, CDR1 is SGHVS and CDR2 FNYEAQ. Trimming left V 5 bases short and J 4 bases short, with 18 bases between. CDR3 nucleotides: TGTGCCAGCAGCGGGGGACATCGTTCTGGGTACGAGCAGTACTTC. Protein sequence: CASSGGHRSGYEQYF. Together with reference TRBV7-6 and TRBJ2-7, the CDR3 gives the full variable domain: GAGVSQSPRYKVTKRGQDVALRCDPISGHVSLYWYRQALGQGPEFLTYFNYEAQQDKSGLPNDRFSAERPEGSISTLTIQRTEQRDSAMYRCASSGGHRSGYEQYFGPGTRLTVT.

This clonotype was picked up a small number of times. This sequence joins TRBV11-2 and TRBJ2-5; 10 bases fit TRBD2. The CDR3 runs to 15 residues. Trimming took 5 bases from V and 1 from J; bases not matched to a gene: 4. Germline CDR1 and CDR2: SGHAT and FQNNGV. The CDR3 loop reads CASSPERGGQETQYF. The CDR3 DNA sequence: TGTGCCAGCAGCCCAGAGCGGGGGGGCCAAGAGACCCAGTACTTC.

This clonotype was detected only a few times. V and J are TRBV11-1 and TRBJ2-3, with D tentatively TRBD2 (6 bases). Germline V gene lookup returns CDR1 SGHAT and CDR2 FQDESV (reference sequence). This CDR3 is 14 amino acids long. Trimming took off 3 bases at V and 2 bases at J, with 9 bases between the two ends. CDR3 region: CASSFGGATDTQYF. In DNA form, the CDR3 reads TGTGCCAGCAGCTTCGGGGGTGCCACAGATACGCAGTATTTT.

This clonotype was picked up many times. The V and J genes are TRBV20-1 and TRBJ2-3; weak D call: TRBD1 (7 bases). This CDR3 is 14 amino acids long. Trimming pared 3 bases from V and 5 bases from J, leaving 15 bases between. Germline CDR1 and CDR2: DFQATT and SNEGSKA (reference sequence). CDR3 residues: CSASQGGNVDTQYF. CDR3 sequence (DNA): TGCAGTGCTAGTCAGGGGGGCAACGTAGATACGCAGTATTTT.

This chain links TRBV9 with TRBJ2-7; D assignment may be TRBD1 or TRBD2 (5 bases each). The CDR3 has 15 amino acids. CDR1 and CDR2 from the germline V gene are SGDLS and YYNGEE. V dropped 4 bases and J dropped 5 bases, with 19 bases sitting between them. The CDR3 region is CASSPSSGRSDEQYF. CDR3 in DNA: TGTGCCAGCAGCCCATCTTCGGGACGAAGCGACGAGCAGTACTTC.

This clonotype occurred a few times. The V gene is TRBV12-3 or TRBV12-4, the J gene TRBJ2-1; D is possibly TRBD1 (5 bases). This CDR3 has 14 residues. Between the trimmed V and J ends, which lost 6 bases and 2 bases, there was a span of 11 bases. CDR3 nucleotides: TGTGCCAGCAGCACAGGACCTCCCTACAATGAGCAGTTCTTC. This gives the protein CASSTGPPYNEQFF.

The chain combines TRBV6-2 or TRBV6-3 with TRBJ1-1; D is possibly TRBD1 (5 bases). The length of the CDR3 is 14 residues. Germline assignment: CDR1 MNHEY and CDR2 SVGEGT. V lost 2 bases to trimming and J lost 4 bases, with 11 bases between them. CDR3 bases: TGTGCCAGCAGTTACAGGGGTACGGGCACTGAAGCTTTCTTT. Protein product: CASSYRGTGTEAFF.

A few counts support this clonotype. The chain links TRBV7-2 to TRBJ2-5; possible D gene TRBD2, 5 bases. V gave up 3 bases and J gave up 2 bases, with 16 bases separating them. CDR3 length: 16 residues. Per germline, CDR1 SGHTA and CDR2 FQGNSA. This chain's CDR3 is CASSFLASTSQETQYF. DNA of the CDR3: TGTGCCAGCAGCTTTTTGGCTAGCACCTCACAAGAGACCCAGTACTTC.

The genes are TRBV20-1 and TRBJ2-1; 13 bases match TRBD2. With 4 bases clipped from V and 13 bases from J, the junction kept 16 bases outside the gene matches. The CDR3 extends over 16 amino acids. The germline CDR1 and CDR2 sequences are DFQATT and SNEGSKA (reference sequence). Here the CDR3 reads CSATPVTSGRAKTQFF. CDR3 DNA sequence: TGCAGTGCTACCCCCGTTACTAGCGGGAGGGCGAAGACCCAGTTCTTC.

The sample holds many counts of this clonotype. The V call is TRBV28, the J call TRBJ2-1; TRBD2 agrees at 10 bases. This CDR3 comprises 15 residues. Germline values: CDR1 MDHEN, CDR2 SYDVKM. The trim removed 3 bases at V and 4 bases at J, leaving 3 bases unmatched. Here the CDR3 DNA reads TGTGCCAGCAGTTTGAGGACTAGCGGATACAATGAGCAGTTCTTC. Its protein is CASSLRTSGYNEQFF.

This clonotype was detected many times. The chain has TRBV2 and TRBJ2-1; a possible D gene is TRBD2 (6 bases). The CDR3 extends over 13 amino acids. The germline V gene has CDR1 SNHLY and CDR2 FYNNEI. The V end was cut by 3 bases, the J end by 7 bases, with 10 bases between. CDR3 coding DNA: TGTGCCAGCAGTGATAGTGCGGGAAATGAGCAGTTCTTC. Protein sequence: CASSDSAGNEQFF.

This clonotype was recorded a few times. The CDR3 coding sequence is TGCGCCAGCAGCTTGGAGGACAGATCCTACAATGAGCAGTTCTTC. Its translation is CASSLEDRSYNEQFF. The rearrangement uses TRBV5-1 and TRBJ2-1; D perhaps matches TRBD1 (6 bases). Germline lookup yields CDR1 SGHRS and CDR2 YFSETQ. The V gene lost 0 bases and the J gene lost 1 base, with 8 bases spanning the gap. The length of the CDR3 is 15 residues.

This clonotype was counted many times. This chain uses TRBV7-3 with TRBJ2-5; D is possibly TRBD1 (5 bases). CDR1 and CDR2 (germline): SGHTA, FQGTGA. With 5 bases removed from V and 5 bases from J, the gap between germline ends came to 18 bases. The CDR3 totals 15 residues. CDR3 bases: TGTGCCAGCAGCCCCATGGTAGGGGTTGGGGAGACCCAGTACTTC. Amino acid sequence: CASSPMVGVGETQYF.

The J gene is TRBJ2-3, the V gene TRBV19, with TRBD2 matching 11 bases. CDR3 length: 14 residues. Losses at the gene ends were 7 bases for V and 6 bases for J; bases not matched to a gene: 6. The germline gives CDR1 LNHDA, CDR2 SQIVND (reference sequence). The CDR3 reads CASTLAGGPDTQYF. The CDR3, as DNA: TGTGCCAGTACTTTAGCGGGAGGGCCGGATACGCAGTATTTT. Using reference TRBV19 and TRBJ2-3 for the parts outside the CDR3, the full variable domain is DGGITQSPKYLFRKEGQNVTLSCEQNLNHDAMYWYRQDPGQGLRLIYYSQIVNDFQKGDIAEGYSVSREKKESFPLTVTSAQKNPTAFYLCASTLAGGPDTQYFGPGTRLTVL.

This clonotype appeared many times. DNA of the CDR3: TGTGCCAGCAGCCCCGCAGCGGGATACAATGAGCAGTTCTTC. It encodes CASSPAAGYNEQFF. V usage is TRBV27 and J usage is TRBJ2-1; 7 nucleotides match TRBD2. The V segment lost 6 bases and the J segment 4 bases; nucleotides outside the gene matches: 6. CDR1 and CDR2 (germline): MNHEY, SMNVEV (reference sequence). This CDR3 has 14 amino acids.

This rearrangement joins TRBV30 to TRBJ1-2; no clear D gene. This CDR3 has 14 amino acids. Per germline, CDR1 GTSNPN and CDR2 SVGIG (reference sequence). Between the trimmed V and J ends, which lost 0 bases and 1 base, there was a span of 9 bases. CDR3 in amino acids: CAWSVGVSNYGYTF. In nucleotides, the CDR3 is TGTGCCTGGAGTGTAGGAGTCAGTAACTATGGCTACACCTTC.

This clonotype was recorded at least ten times. The chain links TRBV20-1 to TRBJ2-3; 11 bases are a match to TRBD2. There are 15 residues in the CDR3. V gave up 2 bases and J gave up 3 bases; unmatched junction bases: 4. Germline V gives CDR1 DFQATT, CDR2 SNEGSKA (reference sequence). The CDR3 protein is CSARHRLAGTDTQYF. For the CDR3, the DNA is TGCAGTGCTAGACATCGACTAGCGGGAACAGATACGCAGTATTTT.

This clonotype was observed a handful of times. The J gene is TRBJ2-3, the V gene TRBV4-1; 9 positions match TRBD2. CDR1 is MGHRA, CDR2 YSYEKL, per germline. This CDR3 is 16 amino acids long. J lost 3 bases, V lost 0 bases, and 4 bases had no gene match. The CDR3 coding sequence is TGCGCCAGCAGCCAAGAATCGGGACTAGCTACAGATACGCAGTATTTT. Translation gives CASSQESGLATDTQYF.